This T cell receptor beta chain stems from a study of blood T cell repertoires in COVID-19. The overall study: Italy, Spain and the United States were the sources of the convalescent and acute COVID-19 samples. From T cells, B-cell-depleted T cells, or PBMCs came the material, which was cDNA or gDNA.

Per the original data handling: Amplification of reference gene primers provided the estimated nucleated cell counts. The protocol was immunoSEQ multiplex PCR, while the TCRdb copy is restricted to in-frame clones and leaves out a portion. V and J calls plus clone size are reproduced from that table; the DNA served to infer D and trimming. This table holds 150,000 to 200,000 clones, approximately 82% found once. The sequence came from an elderly woman with acute or convalescent COVID-19. The sequenced sample consisted of peripheral blood.

The CDR3 reads CASTGQGAVRAFF. Here the CDR3 DNA reads TGTGCCAGCACCGGACAGGGGGCTGTGAGGGCTTTCTTT. The chain employs TRBV3-1 (or the pseudogene TRBV3-2) and TRBJ1-1; 11 bases are shared with TRBD1. The V segment lost 7 bases and the J segment 11 bases; nucleotides outside the gene matches: 9. The germline CDR1 and CDR2 sequences are LGHDT and YNNKEL (reference sequence). CDR3 length: 13 residues.